The 27 T cell receptor beta chains presented below share a single source sample, sequenced in a study of blood T cell repertoires in COVID-19. Using immunoSEQ multiplex PCR, the repertoire was profiled, and TCRdb retains in-frame clones only, with some absent. The sample shows tens of thousands of clones, roughly 76% of them seen only once. Sequenced material: peripheral blood. These receptors all stem from a woman between 45 and 65 years old with acute or convalescent COVID-19.

CDR3 nucleotides: TGCGCCAGCAGCTCGGGACAGGGGACAGCTGAAGCTTTCTTT. This encodes CASSSGQGTAEAFF. The gene calls are TRBV5-1 and TRBJ1-1; 10 bases agree with TRBD1. Germline V gene sequence: CDR1 SGHRS, CDR2 YFSETQ. The CDR3 loop spans 14 amino acids. Unmatched junction bases numbered 5, after V lost 3 bases and J lost 6 bases.

J is TRBJ1-1 and V is TRBV19, with D possibly matching TRBD1 (6 bases). The CDR3 runs 14 residues. CDR1 and CDR2 (germline): LNHDA, SQIVND (reference sequence). V dropped 5 bases and J dropped 5 bases, with 15 bases sitting between them. The CDR3 here is CASSALKQGTEAFF. CDR3 nucleotides: TGTGCCAGTAGTGCCCTTAAACAGGGTACTGAAGCTTTCTTT.

The J gene is TRBJ2-5, the V gene TRBV28; D is perhaps TRBD2 (5 bases). Germline CDR1 reads MDHEN; CDR2 reads SYDVKM. V was clipped by 3 bases and J by 2 bases, with 10 bases between them. The CDR3 runs to 14 residues. CDR3 sequence: CASSFSGLQETQYF. Here the CDR3 DNA reads TGTGCCAGCAGTTTTTCAGGACTGCAAGAGACCCAGTACTTC.

The rearrangement links TRBV28 to TRBJ1-1, with TRBD1 as a possible D gene (5 bases). Germline V gene lookup returns CDR1 MDHEN and CDR2 SYDVKM. This CDR3 spans 14 amino acids. V shed 3 bases and J shed 1 base, with 9 bases lying between them. CDR3 sequence: CASSFYQGNTEAFF. DNA for the CDR3: TGTGCCAGCAGTTTTTACCAGGGGAACACTGAAGCTTTCTTT.

The DNA for the CDR3 is TGTGCCACCAGCGAGGACAGGGTCATCAATGAGCAGTTCTTC. Translation gives CATSEDRVINEQFF. The V call is TRBV24-1, the J call TRBJ2-1; 8 bases are shared with TRBD1. V shed 7 bases and J 6 bases; nucleotides not matched to a gene: 7. Germline-derived CDR1 and CDR2 are KGHDR and SFDVKD. This CDR3 contains 14 residues.

The chain combines TRBV19 with TRBJ2-5; D is unresolved. V lost 3 bases and J lost 3, with 11 bases in between. Germline V lookup: CDR1 LNHDA, CDR2 SQIVND (reference sequence). This CDR3 is built from 14 residues. The DNA of the CDR3 is TGTGCCAGTAGTATGCGAGAACTTAAAGAGACCCAGTACTTC. It yields the protein CASSMRELKETQYF.

This rearrangement joins TRBV11-2 to TRBJ2-5; D is unclear. Trimming shortened V by 5 bases and J by 5 bases, and 6 bases separated the two germline ends. Germline assignment: CDR1 SGHAT and CDR2 FQNNGV. The CDR3 is 11 amino acids. The chain's CDR3 is CASSVHETQYF. The DNA for the CDR3 is TGTGCCAGCAGCGTTCATGAGACCCAGTACTTC. Using reference TRBV11-2 and TRBJ2-5 for the parts outside the CDR3, the full variable domain is EAGVAQSPRYKIIEKRQSVAFWCNPISGHATLYWYQQILGQGPKLLIQFQNNGVVDDSQLPKDRFSAERLKGVDSTLKIQPAKLEDSAVYLCASSVHETQYFGPGTRLLVL.

In this sample, this clone turned up a few times. The chain employs TRBV5-1 and TRBJ2-7, with D perhaps TRBD2 (5 bases). The germline gives CDR1 SGHRS, CDR2 YFSETQ. The CDR3 is made up of 16 amino acids. Trimming left V 4 bases short and J 0 bases short, with 17 bases between. CDR3 loop: CASSVGNPTSSYEQYF. In DNA, the CDR3 is TGCGCCAGCAGCGTCGGGAACCCCACTTCCTCCTACGAGCAGTACTTC.

The chain has TRBV28 and TRBJ1-2, with 9 bases that match TRBD1. Looked up from germline, CDR1 is MDHEN and CDR2 is SYDVKM. This CDR3 spans 14 amino acids. V shed 4 bases, J shed 6 bases, and the junction held 6 bases outside the gene matches. The CDR3 coding sequence is TGTGCCAGCAGTTCCCCGACAGGGGGAAATGGCTACACCTTC. Translating it yields CASSSPTGGNGYTF.

The chain employs TRBV28 and TRBJ1-2; D not resolved. The V and J ends lost 4 bases and 4 bases respectively, with 16 bases between them. Germline assignment: CDR1 MDHEN and CDR2 SYDVKM. This CDR3 has 15 residues. CDR3 in DNA: TGTGCCAGCAGTTCCCGGTTTCTCCCCCTCTATGGCTACACCTTC. Protein sequence: CASSSRFLPLYGYTF.

The chain uses TRBV7-6 and TRBJ2-1; maybe TRBD2 (5 bases). Germline assignment: CDR1 SGHVS and CDR2 FNYEAQ. There are 15 residues in the CDR3. V was shortened by 2 bases and J by 8 bases, with 16 bases between the two germline ends. This chain's CDR3 is CASSLRLTGWDEQFF. CDR3 nucleotides: TGTGCCAGCAGCTTAAGACTAACCGGGTGGGATGAGCAGTTCTTC.

The chain uses TRBV29-1 and TRBJ2-7; 7 nucleotides agree with TRBD1. Germline V gene data show CDR1 as SQVTM and CDR2 as ANQGSEA. The CDR3 is 14 residues long. Trimming at V came to 4 bases and at J to 3 bases, leaving 9 bases not matched to a gene. The CDR3 region is CSVVSGQVFYEQYF. CDR3 bases: TGCAGCGTTGTATCCGGACAGGTTTTCTACGAGCAGTACTTC.

This chain links TRBV18 with TRBJ1-2, with D unclear. This CDR3 region has 14 residues. Trimming pared 6 bases from V and 1 base from J, leaving 12 bases between. Germline V lookup: CDR1 KGHSH, CDR2 LQKENI. The CDR3 protein is CASSAEIHNYGYTF. The CDR3, as DNA: TGTGCCAGCTCGGCGGAGATTCATAACTATGGCTACACCTTC.

The rearrangement joins TRBV6-6 to TRBJ2-3; tentatively, D is TRBD1 (5 bases). The V gene's germline CDR1 is MNHNY and CDR2 SVGAGI (reference sequence). CDR3 size: 15 residues. V gave up 6 bases and J gave up 2 bases, with 15 bases separating them. The CDR3: CASRSQETLTDTQYF. The CDR3 nucleotides are TGTGCCAGCAGGTCACAGGAAACTCTCACAGATACGCAGTATTTT.

The chain employs TRBV29-1 and TRBJ2-1; unclear D gene. The CDR3 totals 13 residues. Between the trimmed V and J ends, which lost 4 bases and 0 bases, there was a span of 7 bases. The germline V gene has CDR1 SQVTM and CDR2 ANQGSEA. In nucleotides, the CDR3 is TGCAGCGTTGGGTCGAGCTCCTACAATGAGCAGTTCTTC. It specifies CSVGSSSYNEQFF.

The V gene is TRBV6-5, the J gene TRBJ1-6; 7 nucleotides line up with TRBD1. The CDR3 sequence is 15 residues long. CDR1 and CDR2 (germline): MNHEY, SVGAGI. Unmatched junction bases numbered 11, after V lost 5 bases and J lost 10 bases. For the CDR3, the DNA is TGTGCCAGCAGTCCCACGACAGGGTTTGGATCACCCCTCCACTTT. Protein product: CASSPTTGFGSPLHF.

The chain joins TRBV24-1 to TRBJ2-1, with 11 nucleotides matching TRBD2. The germline V gene encodes CDR1 KGHDR and CDR2 SFDVKD. This CDR3 is built from 17 residues. Losses at the gene ends were 3 bases for V and 4 bases for J; bases not matched to a gene: 7. This CDR3 is CATSDPTTSGGYNEQFF. The DNA for the CDR3 is TGTGCCACCAGTGATCCCACTACTAGCGGGGGTTACAATGAGCAGTTCTTC.

The rearrangement joins TRBV19 to TRBJ1-2, with 10 bases lining up with TRBD1. Trimming removed 6 bases from V and 13 bases from J; junction bases left unmatched: 14. This CDR3 region has 14 residues. Germline lookup yields CDR1 LNHDA and CDR2 SQIVND (reference sequence). CDR3 bases: TGTGCCAGTAGCGAGGGGACAGGGGTCCGGCTCGGCACCTTC. This codes for CASSEGTGVRLGTF.

The rearrangement joins TRBV7-2 to TRBJ1-1; 7 bases map to TRBD1. Germline V CDR1 and CDR2: SGHTA, FQGNSA. The CDR3 runs 14 residues. The V gene end was trimmed by 1 base and the J gene end by 7 bases; junction bases not matched to a gene: 6. The CDR3 DNA is TGTGCCAGCAGCTTAGGACAGGGTAGCGGTGAAGCTTTCTTT. Protein sequence: CASSLGQGSGEAFF.

This chain links TRBV7-2 with TRBJ2-1; 16 bases line up with TRBD2. This CDR3 is 14 amino acids long. V gave up 5 bases and J gave up 15 bases; unmatched junction bases: 7. Germline loops: CDR1 SGHTA, CDR2 FQGNSA. CDR3 residues: CASSLGLAGGRVFF. CDR3 DNA sequence: TGTGCCAGCAGCCTGGGACTAGCGGGGGGGCGGGTGTTCTTC.

The rearrangement links TRBV19 to TRBJ1-5; D might be TRBD1 (5 bases). Germline V gene sequence: CDR1 LNHDA, CDR2 SQIVND (reference sequence). This CDR3 comprises 14 residues. With 7 bases removed from V and 0 bases from J, the gap between germline ends came to 10 bases. As DNA, the CDR3 is TGTGCCAGTAAAAGGGGCAGTAGCAATCAGCCCCAGCATTTT. Translating gives CASKRGSSNQPQHF. Drawing the rest from reference TRBV19 and TRBJ1-5, the complete variable domain is DGGITQSPKYLFRKEGQNVTLSCEQNLNHDAMYWYRQDPGQGLRLIYYSQIVNDFQKGDIAEGYSVSREKKESFPLTVTSAQKNPTAFYLCASKRGSSNQPQHFGDGTRLSIL.

The chain couples TRBV15 to TRBJ1-4; 7 nucleotides agree with TRBD1. Germline CDR1 and CDR2: LNHNV and YYDKDF (reference sequence). CDR3 length equals 15 residues. The junction had 11 bases not matched to a gene; V was cut back by 5 bases and J by 8 bases. CDR3 loop: CATSGSGGEGEKLFF. DNA for the CDR3: TGTGCCACCAGCGGGTCAGGGGGAGAGGGAGAAAAACTGTTTTTT. Combining the CDR3 with reference TRBV15 and TRBJ1-4 gives the whole variable domain DAMVIQNPRYQVTQFGKPVTLSCSQTLNHNVMYWYQQKSSQAPKLLFHYYDKDFNNEADTPDNFQSRRPNTSFCFLDIRSPGLGDTAMYLCATSGSGGEGEKLFFGSGTQLSVL.

This clone was counted only a few times. The sample holds other DNA sequences that translate to the same CDR3. V usage is TRBV9 and J usage is TRBJ2-3; weak D call: TRBD1 (6 bases). This CDR3 spans 15 amino acids. The germline V gene has CDR1 SGDLS and CDR2 YYNGEE. Trimming removed 0 bases from V and 0 bases from J, with 8 bases in between. The CDR3 reads CASSVGTVSTDTQYF. In DNA, the CDR3 is TGTGCCAGCAGCGTAGGGACAGTTAGCACAGATACGCAGTATTTT.

The chain couples TRBV28 to TRBJ1-2, with D possibly being TRBD1 (6 bases). The V and J ends lost 1 base and 7 bases respectively, with 10 bases between them. The CDR3 totals 13 residues. Germline assignment: CDR1 MDHEN and CDR2 SYDVKM. CDR3 loop: CASSLSRGFGYTF. In nucleotides, the CDR3 is TGTGCCAGCAGTTTATCAAGGGGGTTTGGCTACACCTTC.

The rearrangement uses TRBV6-5 and TRBJ1-4; 7 nucleotides line up with TRBD1. From germline, CDR1 is MNHEY and CDR2 SVGAGI. The CDR3 contains 16 residues. After removal of 3 bases from V and 8 bases from J, the junction contained 12 bases not matched to a gene. The CDR3 bases are TGTGCCAGCAGTTATTCACGACAGGGTAGAAAGGAAAAACTGTTTTTT. This sequence encodes CASSYSRQGRKEKLFF.

V and J are TRBV5-1 and TRBJ1-6; 7 bases map to TRBD1. Germline V lookup: CDR1 SGHRS, CDR2 YFSETQ. The CDR3 runs to 16 residues. V trimming: 3 bases; J trimming: 6 bases; junction bases outside the gene matches: 9. CDR3 residues: CASSSRDSYINSPLHF. The CDR3 DNA follows: TGCGCCAGCAGCTCCCGGGACAGTTATATTAATTCACCCCTCCACTTT.

This clone was counted at least ten times. The rearrangement joins TRBV19 to TRBJ1-1; a possible D gene is TRBD1 (6 bases). CDR3 length: 14 residues. The germline CDR1 and CDR2 sequences are LNHDA and SQIVND (reference sequence). Trimming shortened V by 5 bases and J by 1 base, and 11 bases separated the two germline ends. CDR3 loop: CASSVLQGNTEAFF. The DNA of the CDR3 is TGTGCCAGTAGTGTCCTACAGGGGAACACTGAAGCTTTCTTT.